A selection of T cell receptor beta chains follows, all from one sample in a study of shared clonotypes between healthy human individuals. Assay used: immunoSEQ multiplex PCR; TCRdb lists only in-frame clones, some missing. This sample yields 500,000 or so clones, of which about 96% are seen a single time; about 0.06% belongs to the top ten. The sequencing input was naive CD4+ T cells sorted from blood. These receptors were obtained from a young woman in good health. The CDR3 runs from the conserved cysteine through the conserved F or W. The D gene is left open where the match is weak. The listing skips clone size in some rows; elsewhere it reads once, few, many or a size class.

>-|TRBJ2-7|TRBD2|TRBV2
CASSAGTSAHEQYF
TGTGCCAGCAGTGCCGGGACTAGCGCCCACGAGCAGTACTTC
>-|TRBJ1-1|TRBD1|TRBV7-2
CASSPYDRVTEAFF
TGTGCCAGCAGCCCGTACGACAGGGTCACTGAAGCTTTCTTT
>-|TRBJ2-7|TRBD1|TRBV6-5
CASSGTGTGAYEQYF
TGTGCCAGCAGTGGCACCGGGACAGGAGCCTACGAGCAGTACTTC
>-|TRBJ1-5|-|TRBV28
CASSRPNNQPQHF
TGTGCCAGCAGCCGCCCTAATAATCAGCCCCAGCATTTT
>-|TRBJ2-4|TRBD2|TRBV28
CASRSSGLRWTNIQYF
TGTGCCAGCAGGTCTAGCGGTCTAAGGTGGACAAACATTCAGTACTTC
>-|TRBJ1-1|-|TRBV29-1
CSVYTRAWRKAFF
TGCAGCGTTTACACACGGGCCTGGCGGAAAGCTTTCTTT
>-|TRBJ2-2|TRBD2|TRBV18
CASSRNSGIRDGELFF
TGTGCCAGCTCACGAAATAGCGGGATTCGAGACGGGGAGCTGTTTTTT
>-|TRBJ1-4|-|TRBV11-2
CASSLRTALNEKLFF
TGTGCCAGCAGCTTAAGGACAGCCCTTAATGAAAAACTGTTTTTT
>-|TRBJ2-5|-|TRBV28
CASVTGSETQYF
TGTGCCAGCGTCACGGGTTCGGAGACCCAGTACTTC
>-|TRBJ2-2|-|TRBV5-1
CASSPQGRTGELFF
TGCGCCAGCAGCCCACAGGGGAGGACCGGGGAGCTGTTTTTT
>-|TRBJ1-4|TRBD1|TRBV5-1
CASSPGQRNEKLFF
TGCGCCAGCAGCCCGGGACAGAGGAATGAAAAACTGTTTTTT
>-|TRBJ2-7|-|TRBV19
CASSIGEQYEQYF
TGTGCCAGTAGTATTGGGGAGCAATACGAGCAGTACTTC
>-|TRBJ1-1|-|TRBV6-5
CASRIDTEAFF
TGTGCCAGCCGAATCGACACTGAAGCTTTCTTT
>-|TRBJ2-7|TRBD1|TRBV6-5
CASSYTGAYEQYF
TGTGCCAGCAGTTATACAGGGGCCTACGAGCAGTACTTC
>-|TRBJ1-2|-|TRBV27
CASRRYGAGGGYTF
TGTGCCAGCAGACGCTATGGGGCAGGAGGGGGCTACACCTTC
>-|TRBJ1-5|-|TRBV5-6
CASSRGRGGPQHF
TGTGCCAGCAGCAGGGGCCGAGGGGGGCCCCAGCATTTT
>-|TRBJ2-3|TRBD2|TRBV19
CASSTRLAGPARDTQYF
TGTGCCAGTAGTACCCGACTAGCGGGCCCTGCGCGAGATACGCAGTATTTT
>-|TRBJ2-7|-|TRBV5-5
CASSLEGGYEQYF
TGTGCCAGCAGCTTGGAAGGGGGCTACGAGCAGTACTTC
>once|TRBJ1-1|-|TRBV19
CASSIAGSNTEAFF
TGTGCCAGTAGTATAGCCGGTTCGAACACTGAAGCTTTCTTT
>-|TRBJ2-7|-|TRBV7-9
CASSPRGPTTGEQYF
TGTGCCAGCAGCCCTCGTGGACCCACTACGGGCGAGCAGTACTTC
>-|TRBJ2-2|TRBD2|TRBV14
CASSQRGVAGNLRTGELFF
TGTGCCAGCAGCCAGAGGGGAGTAGCGGGTAACCTGAGGACCGGGGAGCTGTTTTTT
>-|TRBJ1-1|-|TRBV5-4
CASSLEVGTEAFF
TGTGCCAGCAGCTTGGAAGTCGGAACTGAAGCTTTCTTT
>-|TRBJ2-7|-|TRBV6-6
CASSSRVAAANYEQYF
TGTGCCAGCAGTTCCCGAGTTGCGGCCGCGAACTACGAGCAGTACTTC
>-|TRBJ2-5|-|TRBV5-8
CASSTQETQYF
TGTGCCAGCAGCACCCAAGAGACCCAGTACTTC
>-|TRBJ2-3|-|TRBV10-3
CAIRARTGVSDTQYF
TGTGCCATCCGTGCTAGGACGGGAGTTTCAGATACGCAGTATTTT
>-|TRBJ1-6|-|TRBV5-1
CASSLEAQVLGSPLHF
TGCGCCAGCAGCTTGGAAGCTCAGGTTCTAGGGTCACCCCTCCACTTT
>once|TRBJ1-1|TRBD1|TRBV5-6
CASSPLGQGYTEAFF
TGTGCCAGCAGCCCCCTGGGACAGGGTTATACTGAAGCTTTCTTT
>-|TRBJ2-2|-|TRBV9
CASSVNSYTGELFF
TGTGCCAGCAGCGTTAACAGCTACACCGGGGAGCTGTTTTTT
>-|TRBJ2-5|TRBD1|TRBV10-3
CAISEPLTGGKETQYF
TGTGCCATCAGTGAGCCCCTGACAGGGGGAAAAGAGACCCAGTACTTC
>-|TRBJ2-7|TRBD2|TRBV5-1
CASSGPGRAEQYF
TGCGCCAGCAGCGGGCCGGGGAGGGCCGAGCAGTACTTC
>-|TRBJ2-3|TRBD2|TRBV11-2
CASRPLALAGLIDTQYF
TGTGCCAGCAGACCCCTAGCGCTAGCGGGACTTATAGATACGCAGTATTTT
>-|TRBJ2-3|-|TRBV7-9
CASSLALQASTDTQYF
TGTGCCAGCAGCTTAGCGCTCCAGGCTAGCACAGATACGCAGTATTTT
>-|TRBJ2-7|TRBD2|TRBV6-1
CASSERQREMYEQYF
TGTGCCAGCAGTGAACGCCAGCGGGAGATGTACGAGCAGTACTTC
>-|TRBJ1-2|-|TRBV5-1
CASSTDGDYGYTF
TGCGCCAGCAGCACTGACGGTGACTATGGCTACACCTTC
>-|TRBJ2-7|-|TRBV14
CASSQFAGQPYEQYF
TGTGCCAGCAGCCAATTCGCGGGACAGCCCTACGAGCAGTACTTC
>-|TRBJ1-5|TRBD1|TRBV4-1
CASSHPGTANQPQHF
TGCGCCAGCAGCCACCCCGGGACAGCCAATCAGCCCCAGCATTTT
>-|TRBJ2-7|TRBD2|TRBV28
CASSYAGEGYEQYF
TGTGCCAGCAGTTACGCGGGAGAGGGCTACGAGCAGTACTTC
>-|TRBJ2-3|-|TRBV6-5
CASRAQENTQYF
TGTGCCAGCAGAGCTCAGGAGAATACGCAGTATTTT
>-|TRBJ1-1|-|TRBV28
CASSFFGRGGTEAFF
TGTGCCAGCAGTTTTTTTGGCAGGGGAGGAACTGAAGCTTTCTTT
>-|TRBJ1-1|-|TRBV4-1
CASSQGRDTEAFF
TGCGCCAGCAGCCAAGGGAGAGACACTGAAGCTTTCTTT
>-|TRBJ2-7|TRBD2|TRBV5-4
CASSRGLANYEQYF
TGTGCCAGCAGCCGGGGACTAGCGAACTACGAGCAGTACTTC
>-|TRBJ2-1|TRBD2|TRBV27
CASSDRGLAGDRERSSYNEQFF
TGTGCCAGCAGTGATCGGGGACTAGCGGGAGATCGGGAACGAAGCTCCTACAATGAGCAGTTCTTC
>-|TRBJ2-5|-|TRBV4-2
CASSQPGLEVQETQYF
TGTGCCAGCAGCCAACCAGGGTTGGAGGTTCAAGAGACCCAGTACTTC
>-|TRBJ2-3|-|TRBV18
CASSPGVRGSDTQYF
TGTGCCAGCTCACCTGGCGTCAGGGGATCGGATACGCAGTATTTT
>-|TRBJ1-5|-|TRBV19
CASRTTGTSFQPQHF
TGTGCCAGTAGGACTACCGGGACATCCTTTCAGCCCCAGCATTTT
>-|TRBJ2-1|TRBD2|TRBV7-6
CASSPGLAGYNEQFF
TGTGCCAGCAGCCCGGGACTAGCGGGCTACAATGAGCAGTTCTTC
>-|TRBJ1-2|-|TRBV5-1
CASRPGGVAPANYGYTF
TGCGCCAGCCGCCCCGGGGGGGTTGCCCCAGCTAACTATGGCTACACCTTC
>-|TRBJ2-5|TRBD2|TRBV28
CASSKGLAGGALLGETQYF
TGTGCCAGCAGCAAGGGACTAGCGGGAGGGGCGCTTCTAGGAGAGACCCAGTACTTC
>once|TRBJ2-3|-|TRBV9
CASSVAQDTQYF
TGTGCCAGCAGCGTAGCGCAAGATACGCAGTATTTT
>-|TRBJ2-7|TRBD2|TRBV18
CASTSGRLEYEQYF
TGTGCCAGCACTAGCGGGAGATTAGAATACGAGCAGTACTTC
>-|TRBJ2-3|TRBD2|TRBV29-1
CSVAGLVTTQYF
TGCAGCGTAGCGGGACTAGTAACTACGCAGTATTTT
>-|TRBJ1-2|-|TRBV2
CASSEGTTNYGYTF
TGTGCCAGCAGTGAAGGTACAACTAACTATGGCTACACCTTC